These T cell receptor beta chains were read from a single sample in a study of T cell responses to AZD1222 COVID-19 vaccine. Here immunoSEQ multiplex PCR was the method, and the copy in TCRdb shows in-frame clones only, minus some. This table holds approximately 150,000 clones, roughly 90% found once. This specimen consisted of peripheral blood, obtained 28 days after the second dose of the MenACWY control vaccine. Receptor source: an adult who received the MenACWY meningococcal vaccine as a control. CDR3s include the opening cysteine and the closing phenylalanine or tryptophan. A D gene is named only where the DNA matches it firmly. For some rows the clone size is stated as once, few or many, or as a class when expanded; others skip it.

d_call: TRBD1; j_call: TRBJ2-1; clone_size: -; v_call: TRBV6-5; cdr3_nt: TGTGCCAGCAGTTTGATGACAGGGTGGAATGAGCAGTTCTTC; cdr3_aa: CASSLMTGWNEQFF
d_call: -; j_call: TRBJ1-2; clone_size: few; v_call: TRBV18; cdr3_nt: TGTGCCAGCACGCCCCTCCGGGACGCAGACTATGGCTACACCTTC; cdr3_aa: CASTPLRDADYGYTF
d_call: -; j_call: TRBJ1-1; clone_size: few; v_call: TRBV4-3; cdr3_nt: TGCGCCAGCAGCCGCCGCCCGGGGGCCACTGAAGCTTTCTTT; cdr3_aa: CASSRRPGATEAFF
d_call: -; j_call: TRBJ1-5; clone_size: -; v_call: TRBV5-6; cdr3_nt: TGTGCCAGCAGCTTGTATCGGATACAGCCCCAGCATTTT; cdr3_aa: CASSLYRIQPQHF
d_call: -; j_call: TRBJ2-2; clone_size: -; v_call: TRBV5-8; cdr3_nt: TGTGCCAGCAGCCTTTTAACCGGGGAGCTGTTTTTT; cdr3_aa: CASSLLTGELFF
d_call: -; j_call: TRBJ2-2; clone_size: -; v_call: TRBV7-2; cdr3_nt: TGTGCCAGCAGCCTCGAAGGGGGGGACGGGGAGCTGTTTTTT; cdr3_aa: CASSLEGGDGELFF
d_call: -; j_call: TRBJ1-5; clone_size: -; v_call: TRBV10-3; cdr3_nt: TGTGCCATCAGTGAGTCGCCGGGCTCCGGCAATCAGCCCCAGCATTTT; cdr3_aa: CAISESPGSGNQPQHF
d_call: TRBD1; j_call: TRBJ1-4; clone_size: -; v_call: TRBV2; cdr3_nt: TGTGCCAGCAGTGTCGACAGGGGAGGAGGTGAAAAACTGTTTTTT; cdr3_aa: CASSVDRGGGEKLFF
d_call: -; j_call: TRBJ1-2; clone_size: once; v_call: TRBV18; cdr3_nt: TGTGCCAGCTCACCACCGTCAGGCGGAACCTATGGCTACACCTTC; cdr3_aa: CASSPPSGGTYGYTF
d_call: -; j_call: TRBJ1-1; clone_size: -; v_call: TRBV28; cdr3_nt: TGTGCCAGCAGTCCCCCCCGTGTGAACACTGAAGCTTTCTTT; cdr3_aa: CASSPPRVNTEAFF
d_call: -; j_call: TRBJ2-3; clone_size: -; v_call: TRBV5-1; cdr3_nt: TGCGCCAGCAGCTTTGAGATCGGTGATACGCAGTATTTT; cdr3_aa: CASSFEIGDTQYF
d_call: -; j_call: TRBJ2-1; clone_size: -; v_call: TRBV6-2/TRBV6-3; cdr3_nt: TGTGCCAGCAGTTACAGGGTCAATGAGCAGTTCTTC; cdr3_aa: CASSYRVNEQFF
d_call: TRBD1; j_call: TRBJ2-2; clone_size: -; v_call: TRBV24-1; cdr3_nt: TGTGCCACCAGTGATGCAGGACAGGCGAACACCGGGGAGCTGTTTTTT; cdr3_aa: CATSDAGQANTGELFF
d_call: TRBD1; j_call: TRBJ1-5; clone_size: -; v_call: TRBV27; cdr3_nt: TGTGCCAGCAGCGACCCGGGACAGGGCCGCAATCAGCCCCAGCATTTT; cdr3_aa: CASSDPGQGRNQPQHF
d_call: TRBD1; j_call: TRBJ1-5; clone_size: -; v_call: TRBV19; cdr3_nt: TGTGCCAGTAGTATAGAACAGGGGTGGCCCCAGCATTTT; cdr3_aa: CASSIEQGWPQHF
d_call: -; j_call: TRBJ1-5; clone_size: -; v_call: TRBV19; cdr3_nt: TGTGCCAGTAGTATAGATCTAGGGCAGACCATGAGCAATCAGCCCCAGCATTTT; cdr3_aa: CASSIDLGQTMSNQPQHF
d_call: TRBD1; j_call: TRBJ1-2; clone_size: -; v_call: TRBV5-4; cdr3_nt: TGTGCCAGCAGCGCCGGGACAGGGGGCGGCTATGGCTACACCTTC; cdr3_aa: CASSAGTGGGYGYTF
d_call: -; j_call: TRBJ1-2; clone_size: -; v_call: TRBV18; cdr3_nt: TGTGCCAGCTCACCCACCATCGAAAATGGCTACACCTTC; cdr3_aa: CASSPTIENGYTF
d_call: -; j_call: TRBJ2-2; clone_size: -; v_call: TRBV4-2; cdr3_nt: TGTGCCAGCAGCCAAGGGTTGCGGCAGTCGAACACCGGGGAGCTGTTTTTT; cdr3_aa: CASSQGLRQSNTGELFF
d_call: TRBD1; j_call: TRBJ2-1; clone_size: few; v_call: TRBV6-5; cdr3_nt: TGTGCCGGAAACAGGGGGTCCAGTGCAGTTGATGAGCAGTTCTTC; cdr3_aa: CAGNRGSSAVDEQFF
d_call: TRBD1; j_call: TRBJ1-4; clone_size: -; v_call: TRBV9; cdr3_nt: TGTGCCAGCAGCGCCGGACAGGGGTATGAAAAACTGTTTTTT; cdr3_aa: CASSAGQGYEKLFF
d_call: -; j_call: TRBJ2-3; clone_size: -; v_call: TRBV10-3; cdr3_nt: TGTGCCATCAACGGACAGACAGATACGCAGTATTTT; cdr3_aa: CAINGQTDTQYF
d_call: TRBD2; j_call: TRBJ2-1; clone_size: -; v_call: TRBV30; cdr3_nt: TGTGCCTGGAGGTCTAGCGGGTTCGCTGAGCAGTTCTTC; cdr3_aa: CAWRSSGFAEQFF
d_call: -; j_call: TRBJ2-2; clone_size: few; v_call: TRBV9; cdr3_nt: TGTGCCAGCAGCGTAGCGGTCGGGAAAGACACCGGGGAGCTGTTTTTT; cdr3_aa: CASSVAVGKDTGELFF
d_call: -; j_call: TRBJ1-1; clone_size: -; v_call: TRBV19; cdr3_nt: TGTGCCAGTAGTATAGGATTGAACCCACCAGGGAACACTGAAGCTTTCTTT; cdr3_aa: CASSIGLNPPGNTEAFF
d_call: TRBD1; j_call: TRBJ2-7; clone_size: -; v_call: TRBV18; cdr3_nt: TGTGCCAGCTCACCTTCGACAGGACAGGGTGGGTACGAGCAGTACTTC; cdr3_aa: CASSPSTGQGGYEQYF
d_call: -; j_call: TRBJ1-2; clone_size: -; v_call: TRBV28; cdr3_nt: TGTGCCAGCAGGTTATGGCAATCAGAGAAATATGGCTACACCTTC; cdr3_aa: CASRLWQSEKYGYTF
d_call: -; j_call: TRBJ1-1; clone_size: -; v_call: TRBV2; cdr3_nt: TGTGCCAGCAGTGGACAGAGAAGAAAAGCTTTCTTT; cdr3_aa: CASSGQRRKAFF